The 4 T cell receptor beta chains in this list originate from one sample, sequenced in a study of blood T cell repertoires in COVID-19. Using immunoSEQ multiplex PCR, the repertoire was profiled, and TCRdb retains in-frame clones only, with some absent. The sample yields fewer than 95,000 clones, around 90% seen once. Sequenced sample: peripheral blood. Every receptor here comes from a male donor with acute or convalescent COVID-19.

The CDR3 loop reads CATSDSGTGSKLFF. CDR3 sequence (DNA): TGTGCCACCAGTGACTCCGGGACAGGCAGCAAACTGTTTTTT. The chain employs TRBV24-1 and TRBJ1-4, with 8 bases lining up with TRBD1. Unmatched junction bases numbered 8, after V lost 4 bases and J lost 11 bases. CDR1 KGHDR and CDR2 SFDVKD come from the germline V gene. CDR3 size: 14 residues.

CDR3 DNA: TGTGCCAGCAGTGGCGACAGGGCGGCTTCACCCCTCCACTTT. This codes for CASSGDRAASPLHF. The V call is TRBV6-1, the J call TRBJ1-6; 7 nucleotides match TRBD1. V was pared by 4 bases and J by 9 bases, with 6 bases of the junction left unmatched. The CDR3 totals 14 residues. Germline CDR1 and CDR2: MNHNS and SASEGT.

The chain carries TRBV27 and TRBJ1-1; tentative D call: TRBD1 (5 bases). The CDR3 consists of 14 residues. Trimming removed 4 bases at V and 1 base at J, with 10 bases between. Germline V gene lookup returns CDR1 MNHEY and CDR2 SMNVEV (reference sequence). CDR3 DNA: TGTGCCAGCAGTTCAGGGAAAGAGAACACTGAAGCTTTCTTT. It yields the protein CASSSGKENTEAFF.

The chain uses TRBV24-1 and TRBJ2-2; tentative D call: TRBD1 (6 bases). V was cut by 3 bases and J by 0 bases, with 10 bases left in between. Looked up from germline, CDR1 is KGHDR and CDR2 is SFDVKD. This CDR3 has 16 residues. CDR3 protein: CATSDLGHSNTGELFF. The CDR3 DNA reads as TGTGCCACCAGTGATCTGGGACACTCGAACACCGGGGAGCTGTTTTTT.